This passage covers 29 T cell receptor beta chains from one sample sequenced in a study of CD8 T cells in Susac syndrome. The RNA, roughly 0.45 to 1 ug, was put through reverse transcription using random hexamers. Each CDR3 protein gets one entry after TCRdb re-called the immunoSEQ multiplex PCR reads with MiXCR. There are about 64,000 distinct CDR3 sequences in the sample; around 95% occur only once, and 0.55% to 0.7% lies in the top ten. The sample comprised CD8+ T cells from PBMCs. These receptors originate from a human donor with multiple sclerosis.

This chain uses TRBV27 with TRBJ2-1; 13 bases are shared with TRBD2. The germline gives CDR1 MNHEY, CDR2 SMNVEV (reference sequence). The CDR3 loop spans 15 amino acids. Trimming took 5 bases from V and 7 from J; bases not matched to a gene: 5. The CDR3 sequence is CASSDGTSGENEQFF. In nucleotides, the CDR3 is TGTGCCAGCAGTGACGGGACTAGCGGGGAAAATGAGCAGTTCTTC.

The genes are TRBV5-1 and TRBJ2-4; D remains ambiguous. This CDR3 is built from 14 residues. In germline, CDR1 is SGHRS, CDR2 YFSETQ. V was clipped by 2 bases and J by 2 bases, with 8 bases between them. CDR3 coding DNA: TGCGCCAGCAGCTTAGACGATACCAAAAACATTCAGTACTTC. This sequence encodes CASSLDDTKNIQYF.

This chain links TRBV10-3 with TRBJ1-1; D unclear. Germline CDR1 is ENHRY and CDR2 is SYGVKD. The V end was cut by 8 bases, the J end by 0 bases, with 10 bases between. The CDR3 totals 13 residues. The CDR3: CAIGGHLNTEAFF. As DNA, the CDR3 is TGTGCCATCGGTGGGCACTTGAACACTGAAGCTTTCTTT.

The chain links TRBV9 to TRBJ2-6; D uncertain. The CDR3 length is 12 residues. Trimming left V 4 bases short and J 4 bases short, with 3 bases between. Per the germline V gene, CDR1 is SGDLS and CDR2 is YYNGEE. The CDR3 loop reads CASSQGANVLTF. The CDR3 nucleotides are TGTGCCAGCAGCCAAGGGGCCAACGTCCTGACTTTC.

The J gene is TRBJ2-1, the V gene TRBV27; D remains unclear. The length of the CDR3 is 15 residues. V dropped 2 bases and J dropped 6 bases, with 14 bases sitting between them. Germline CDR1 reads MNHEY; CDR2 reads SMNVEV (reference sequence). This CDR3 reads CASSLLGNLGNEQFF. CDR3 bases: TGTGCCAGCAGTTTACTAGGCAATCTGGGCAATGAGCAGTTCTTC.

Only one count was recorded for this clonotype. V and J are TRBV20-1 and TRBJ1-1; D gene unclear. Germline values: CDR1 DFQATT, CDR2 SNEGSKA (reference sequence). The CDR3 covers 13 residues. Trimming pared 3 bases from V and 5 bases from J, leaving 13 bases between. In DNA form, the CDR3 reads TGCAGTGCTAGTCCCGGGCGAGAAACTGAAGCTTTCTTT. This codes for CSASPGRETEAFF.

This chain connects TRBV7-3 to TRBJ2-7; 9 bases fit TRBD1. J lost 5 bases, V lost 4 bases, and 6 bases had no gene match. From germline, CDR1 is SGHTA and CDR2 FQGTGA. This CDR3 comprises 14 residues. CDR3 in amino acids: CASSSGTGLDEQYF. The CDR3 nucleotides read TGTGCCAGCAGCTCGGGGACAGGGCTCGACGAGCAGTACTTC.

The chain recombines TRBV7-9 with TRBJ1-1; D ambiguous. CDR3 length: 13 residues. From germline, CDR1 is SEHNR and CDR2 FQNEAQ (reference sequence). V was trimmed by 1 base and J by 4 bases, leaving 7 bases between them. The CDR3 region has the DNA TGTGCCAGCAGCTTAGTGGAAGGCACTGAAGCTTTCTTT. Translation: CASSLVEGTEAFF.

In nucleotides, the CDR3 is TGTGCCAGCAAGGAGGGGGGCTCCTACAATGAGCAGTTCTTC. Translating it yields CASKEGGSYNEQFF. The chain has TRBV27 and TRBJ2-1; TRBD1 or TRBD2 may be the D gene (6 bases each). V lost 7 bases and J lost 0, with 10 bases in between. The CDR3 has 14 residues. CDR1 and CDR2 from the germline V gene are MNHEY and SMNVEV (reference sequence).

In DNA form, the CDR3 reads TGCAGTGCTAGAGACAAACTAGCGGGGATGGAGACCCAGTACTTC. It specifies CSARDKLAGMETQYF. The gene calls are TRBV20-1 and TRBJ2-5, with 10 bases matching TRBD2. The germline CDR1 and CDR2 sequences are DFQATT and SNEGSKA (reference sequence). The CDR3 spans 15 residues. The trim removed 0 bases at V and 5 bases at J, leaving 6 bases unmatched.

The CDR3 spells CASSPTGFPMEFF. CDR3 DNA: TGTGCCAGCAGCCCCACGGGATTCCCAATGGAGTTCTTC. The chain is built from TRBV7-2 and TRBJ2-1; perhaps TRBD2 as D (5 bases). The V end lost 5 bases, the J end lost 14 bases, and 19 bases lay between the germline ends. The CDR3 loop spans 13 amino acids. In germline, CDR1 is SGHTA, CDR2 FQGNSA.

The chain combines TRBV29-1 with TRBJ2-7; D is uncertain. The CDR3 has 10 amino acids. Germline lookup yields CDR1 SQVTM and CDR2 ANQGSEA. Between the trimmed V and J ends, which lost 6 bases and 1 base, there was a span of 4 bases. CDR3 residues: CSVKSYEQYF. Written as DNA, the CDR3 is TGCAGCGTCAAATCCTACGAGCAGTACTTC.

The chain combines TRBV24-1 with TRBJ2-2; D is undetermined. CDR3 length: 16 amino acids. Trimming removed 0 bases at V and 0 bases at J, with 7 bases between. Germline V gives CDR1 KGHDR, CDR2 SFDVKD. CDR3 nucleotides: TGTGCCACCAGTGATTTGCACATCTCGAACACCGGGGAGCTGTTTTTT. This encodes CATSDLHISNTGELFF.

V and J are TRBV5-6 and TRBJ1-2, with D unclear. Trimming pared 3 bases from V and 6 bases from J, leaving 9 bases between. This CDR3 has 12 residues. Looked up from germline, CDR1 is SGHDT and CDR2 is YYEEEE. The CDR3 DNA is TGTGCCAGCAGCTCCAGACTCGATGGCTACACCTTC. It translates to CASSSRLDGYTF.

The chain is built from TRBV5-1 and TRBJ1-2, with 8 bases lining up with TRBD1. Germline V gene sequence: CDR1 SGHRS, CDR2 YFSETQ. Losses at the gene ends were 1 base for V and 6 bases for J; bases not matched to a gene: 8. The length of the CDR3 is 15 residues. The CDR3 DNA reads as TGCGCCAGCAGCTTGTTACCAGGGGGCGGGGATGGCTACACCTTC. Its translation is CASSLLPGGGDGYTF.

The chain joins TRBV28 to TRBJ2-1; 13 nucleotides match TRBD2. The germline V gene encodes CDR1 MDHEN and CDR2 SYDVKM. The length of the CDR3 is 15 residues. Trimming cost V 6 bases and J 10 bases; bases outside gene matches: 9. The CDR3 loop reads CASSLGLAGVGEQFF. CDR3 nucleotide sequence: TGTGCCAGCAGCCTCGGACTAGCGGGAGTGGGGGAGCAGTTCTTC.

The CDR3 sequence is CASSLRDNSYEQYF. The CDR3 DNA reads TGTGCCAGCAGCCTCCGGGACAACTCCTACGAGCAGTACTTC. The chain has TRBV6-1 and TRBJ2-7, with a tentative D call TRBD1 (6 bases). Per germline, CDR1 MNHNS and CDR2 SASEGT. The germline V and J ends were trimmed by 6 bases and 0 bases, with 12 bases remaining between them. CDR3 length: 14 amino acids.

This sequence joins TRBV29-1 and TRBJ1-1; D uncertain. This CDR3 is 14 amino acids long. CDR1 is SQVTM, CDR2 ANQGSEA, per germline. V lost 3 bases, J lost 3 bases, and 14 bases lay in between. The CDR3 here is CSVDEDWRYTEAFF. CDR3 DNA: TGCAGCGTTGATGAGGACTGGAGGTACACTGAAGCTTTCTTT.

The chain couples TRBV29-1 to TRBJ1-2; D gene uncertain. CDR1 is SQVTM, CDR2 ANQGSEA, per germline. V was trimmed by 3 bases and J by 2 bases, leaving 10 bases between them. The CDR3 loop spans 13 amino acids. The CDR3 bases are TGCAGCGTTGACGGCCCAGAGAACTATGGCTACACCTTC. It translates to CSVDGPENYGYTF.

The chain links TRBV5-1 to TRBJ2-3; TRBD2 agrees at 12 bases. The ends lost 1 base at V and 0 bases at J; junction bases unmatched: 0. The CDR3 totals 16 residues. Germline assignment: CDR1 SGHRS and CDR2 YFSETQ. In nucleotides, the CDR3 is TGCGCCAGCAGCTTGCTAGCGGGAGGGAGCACAGATACGCAGTATTTT. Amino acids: CASSLLAGGSTDTQYF.

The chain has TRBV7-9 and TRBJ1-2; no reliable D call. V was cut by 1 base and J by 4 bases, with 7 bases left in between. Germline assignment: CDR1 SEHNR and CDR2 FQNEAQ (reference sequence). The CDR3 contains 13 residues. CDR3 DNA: TGTGCCAGCAGCTTAGACGGATTCTATGGCTACACCTTC. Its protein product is CASSLDGFYGYTF.

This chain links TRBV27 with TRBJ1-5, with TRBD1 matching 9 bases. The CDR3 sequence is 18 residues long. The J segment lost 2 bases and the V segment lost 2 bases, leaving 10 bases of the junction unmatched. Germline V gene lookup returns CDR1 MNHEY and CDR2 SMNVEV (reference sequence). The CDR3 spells CASSLAGTGSLGNQPQHF. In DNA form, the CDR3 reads TGTGCCAGCAGTTTAGCCGGGACAGGGTCTCTGGGCAATCAGCCCCAGCATTTT.

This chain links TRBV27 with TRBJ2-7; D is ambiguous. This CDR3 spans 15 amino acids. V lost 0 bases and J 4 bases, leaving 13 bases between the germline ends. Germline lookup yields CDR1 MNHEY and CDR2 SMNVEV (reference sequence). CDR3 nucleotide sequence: TGTGCCAGCAGTTTATCGTTTGGTCTGATTTACGAGCAGTACTTC. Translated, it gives CASSLSFGLIYEQYF.

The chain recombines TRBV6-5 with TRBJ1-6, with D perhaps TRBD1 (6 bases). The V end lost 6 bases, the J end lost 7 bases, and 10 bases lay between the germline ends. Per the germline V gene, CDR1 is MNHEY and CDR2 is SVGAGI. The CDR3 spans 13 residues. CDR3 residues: CASSRDMNSPLHF. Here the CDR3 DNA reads TGTGCCAGCAGCCGGGACATGAATTCACCCCTCCACTTT.

CDR3 protein: CASPDSHTGELFF. CDR3 nucleotide sequence: TGTGCCAGCCCAGACAGTCACACCGGGGAGCTGTTTTTT. This sequence joins TRBV2 and TRBJ2-2, with D perhaps matching TRBD1 (5 bases). V dropped 8 bases and J dropped 3 bases, with 10 bases sitting between them. Germline V gene data show CDR1 as SNHLY and CDR2 as FYNNEI. CDR3 length: 13 amino acids.

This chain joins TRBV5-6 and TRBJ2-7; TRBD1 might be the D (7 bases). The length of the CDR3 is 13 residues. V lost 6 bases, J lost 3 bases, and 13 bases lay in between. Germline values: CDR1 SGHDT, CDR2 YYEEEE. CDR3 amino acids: CASKGGGLYEQYF. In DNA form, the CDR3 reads TGTGCCAGCAAAGGAGGGGGCCTCTACGAGCAGTACTTC. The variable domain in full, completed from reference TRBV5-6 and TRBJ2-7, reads DAGVTQSPTHLIKTRGQQVTLRCSPKSGHDTVSWYQQALGQGPQFIFQYYEEEERQRGNFPDRFSGHQFPNYSSELNVNALLLGDSALYLCASKGGGLYEQYFGPGTRLTVT.

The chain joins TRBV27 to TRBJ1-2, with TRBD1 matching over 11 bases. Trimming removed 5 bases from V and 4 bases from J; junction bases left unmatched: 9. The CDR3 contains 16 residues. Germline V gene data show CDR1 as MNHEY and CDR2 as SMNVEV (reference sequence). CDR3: CASSLHLGTGGYGYTF. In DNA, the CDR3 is TGTGCCAGCAGTCTACACCTTGGGACAGGGGGCTATGGCTACACCTTC.

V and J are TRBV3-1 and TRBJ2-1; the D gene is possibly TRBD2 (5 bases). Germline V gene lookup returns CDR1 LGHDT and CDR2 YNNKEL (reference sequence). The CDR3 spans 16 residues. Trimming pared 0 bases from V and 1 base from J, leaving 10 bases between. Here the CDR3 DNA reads TGTGCCAGCAGCCAAGATCTGCCGGGGTCCTACAATGAGCAGTTCTTC. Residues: CASSQDLPGSYNEQFF.

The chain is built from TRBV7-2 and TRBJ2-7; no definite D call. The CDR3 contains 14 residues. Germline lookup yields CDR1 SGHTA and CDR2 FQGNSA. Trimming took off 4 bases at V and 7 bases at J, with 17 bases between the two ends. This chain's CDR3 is CASSSSAATREQYF. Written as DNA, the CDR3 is TGTGCCAGCAGCTCCTCGGCCGCCACGAGGGAGCAGTACTTC.